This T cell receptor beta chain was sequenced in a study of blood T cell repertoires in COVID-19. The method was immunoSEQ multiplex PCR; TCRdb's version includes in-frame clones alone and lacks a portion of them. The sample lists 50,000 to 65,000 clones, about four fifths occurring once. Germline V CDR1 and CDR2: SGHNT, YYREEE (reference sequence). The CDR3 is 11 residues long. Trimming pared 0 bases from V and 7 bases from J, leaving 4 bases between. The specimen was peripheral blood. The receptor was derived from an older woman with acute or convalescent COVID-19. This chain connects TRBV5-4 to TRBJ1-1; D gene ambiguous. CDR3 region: CASSLGSEAFF. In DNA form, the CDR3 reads TGTGCCAGCAGCTTGGGCAGTGAAGCTTTCTTT. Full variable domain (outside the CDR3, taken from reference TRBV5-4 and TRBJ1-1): ETGVTQSPTHLIKTRGQQVTLRCSSQSGHNTVSWYQQALGQGPQFIFQYYREEENGRGNFPPRFSGLQFPNYSSELNVNALELDDSALYLCASSLGSEAFFGQGTRLTVV.